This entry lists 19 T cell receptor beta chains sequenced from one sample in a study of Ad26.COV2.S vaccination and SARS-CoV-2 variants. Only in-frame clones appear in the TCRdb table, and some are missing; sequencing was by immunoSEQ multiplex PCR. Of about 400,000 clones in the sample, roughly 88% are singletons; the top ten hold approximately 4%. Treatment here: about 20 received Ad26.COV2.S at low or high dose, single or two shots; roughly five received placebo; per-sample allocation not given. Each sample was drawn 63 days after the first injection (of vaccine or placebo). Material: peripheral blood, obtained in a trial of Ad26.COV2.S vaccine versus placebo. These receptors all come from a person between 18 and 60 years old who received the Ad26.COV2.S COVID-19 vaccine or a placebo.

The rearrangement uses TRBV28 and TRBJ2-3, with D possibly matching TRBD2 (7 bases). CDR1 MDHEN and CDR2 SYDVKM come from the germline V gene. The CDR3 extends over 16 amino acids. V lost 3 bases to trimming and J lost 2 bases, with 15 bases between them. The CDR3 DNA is TGTGCCAGCAGTTTTATTGGGGGGGCCTTCACAGATACGCAGTATTTT. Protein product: CASSFIGGAFTDTQYF.

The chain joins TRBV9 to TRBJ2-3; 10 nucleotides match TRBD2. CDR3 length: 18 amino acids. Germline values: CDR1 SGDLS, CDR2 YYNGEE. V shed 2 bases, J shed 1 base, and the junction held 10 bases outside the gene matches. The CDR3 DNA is TGTGCCAGCAGCGTGGGAGCGGGGGGGCCCTCCGGCACAGATACGCAGTATTTT. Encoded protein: CASSVGAGGPSGTDTQYF.

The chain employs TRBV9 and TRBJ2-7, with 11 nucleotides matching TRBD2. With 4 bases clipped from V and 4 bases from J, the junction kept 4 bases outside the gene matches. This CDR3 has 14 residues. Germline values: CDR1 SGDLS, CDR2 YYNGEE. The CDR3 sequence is CASSPPSGGYEQYF. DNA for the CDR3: TGTGCCAGCAGCCCACCTAGCGGGGGGTACGAGCAGTACTTC.

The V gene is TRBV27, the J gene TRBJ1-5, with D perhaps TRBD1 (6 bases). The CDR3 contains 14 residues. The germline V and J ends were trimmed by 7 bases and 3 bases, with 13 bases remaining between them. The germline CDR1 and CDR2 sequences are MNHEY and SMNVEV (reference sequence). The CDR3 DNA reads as TGTGCCAGCAAAACAACAGGGAACAATCAGCCCCAGCATTTT. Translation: CASKTTGNNQPQHF.

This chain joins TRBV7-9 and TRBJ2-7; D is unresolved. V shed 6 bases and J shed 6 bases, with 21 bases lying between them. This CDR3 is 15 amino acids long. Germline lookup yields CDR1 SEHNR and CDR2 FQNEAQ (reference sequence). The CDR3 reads CASSQLAGPLGEQYF. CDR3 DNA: TGTGCCAGCAGTCAATTAGCTGGGCCCCTCGGCGAGCAGTACTTC. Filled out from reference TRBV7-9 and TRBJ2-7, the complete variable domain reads DTGVSQNPRHKITKRGQNVTFRCDPISEHNRLYWYRQTLGQGPEFLTYFQNEAQLEKSRLLSDRFSAERPKGSFSTLEIQRTEQGDSAMYLCASSQLAGPLGEQYFGPGTRLTVT.

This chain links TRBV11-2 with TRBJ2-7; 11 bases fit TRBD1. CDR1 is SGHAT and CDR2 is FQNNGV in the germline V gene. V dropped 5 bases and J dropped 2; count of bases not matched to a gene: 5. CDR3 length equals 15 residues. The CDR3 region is CASSPWTGGPYEQYF. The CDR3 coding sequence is TGTGCCAGCAGCCCCTGGACAGGGGGCCCCTACGAGCAGTACTTC.

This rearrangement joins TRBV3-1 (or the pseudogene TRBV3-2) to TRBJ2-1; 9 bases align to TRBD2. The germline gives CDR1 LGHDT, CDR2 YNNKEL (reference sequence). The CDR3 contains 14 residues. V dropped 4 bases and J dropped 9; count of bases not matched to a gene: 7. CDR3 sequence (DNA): TGTGCCAGCAGCCCGCGGGGGGGAAAGCTTGAGCAGTTCTTC. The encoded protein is CASSPRGGKLEQFF.

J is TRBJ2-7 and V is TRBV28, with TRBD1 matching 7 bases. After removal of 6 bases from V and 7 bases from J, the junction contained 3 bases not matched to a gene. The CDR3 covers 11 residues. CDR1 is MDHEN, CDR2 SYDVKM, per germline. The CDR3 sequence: CASRGGREQYF. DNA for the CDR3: TGTGCCAGCAGAGGGGGCAGGGAGCAGTACTTC.

CDR3 DNA: TGTGCCAGTCACGCGGGGGCCGCCTACGAGCAGTACTTC. It is translated as CASHAGAAYEQYF. This chain connects TRBV11-2 to TRBJ2-7, with a weak D call TRBD2 (7 bases). Between the trimmed V and J ends, which lost 9 bases and 2 bases, there was a span of 14 bases. The length of the CDR3 is 13 residues. In germline, CDR1 is SGHAT, CDR2 FQNNGV.

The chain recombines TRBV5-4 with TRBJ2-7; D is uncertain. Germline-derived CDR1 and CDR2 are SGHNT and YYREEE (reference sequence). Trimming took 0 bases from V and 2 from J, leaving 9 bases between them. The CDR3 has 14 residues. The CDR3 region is CASSLAVVPYEQYF. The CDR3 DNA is TGTGCCAGCAGCTTGGCTGTGGTCCCCTACGAGCAGTACTTC.

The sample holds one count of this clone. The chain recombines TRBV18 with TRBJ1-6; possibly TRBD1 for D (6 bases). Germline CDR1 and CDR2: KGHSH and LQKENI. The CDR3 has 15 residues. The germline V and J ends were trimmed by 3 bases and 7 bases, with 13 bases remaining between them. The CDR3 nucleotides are TGTGCCAGCTCACCCGGGACGGGACAAAATTCACCCCTCCACTTT. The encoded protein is CASSPGTGQNSPLHF.

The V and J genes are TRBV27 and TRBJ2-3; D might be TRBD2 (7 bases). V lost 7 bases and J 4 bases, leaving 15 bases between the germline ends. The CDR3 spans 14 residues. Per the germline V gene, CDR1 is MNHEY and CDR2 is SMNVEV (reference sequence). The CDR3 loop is CASTMGGAADTQYF. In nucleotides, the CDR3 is TGTGCCAGCACCATGGGGGGGGCGGCAGATACGCAGTATTTT.

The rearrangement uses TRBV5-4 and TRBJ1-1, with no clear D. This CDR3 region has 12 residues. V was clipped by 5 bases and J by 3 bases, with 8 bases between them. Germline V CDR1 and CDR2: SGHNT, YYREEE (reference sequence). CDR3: CASRGFDTEAFF. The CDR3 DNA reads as TGTGCCAGCAGAGGGTTCGACACTGAAGCTTTCTTT.

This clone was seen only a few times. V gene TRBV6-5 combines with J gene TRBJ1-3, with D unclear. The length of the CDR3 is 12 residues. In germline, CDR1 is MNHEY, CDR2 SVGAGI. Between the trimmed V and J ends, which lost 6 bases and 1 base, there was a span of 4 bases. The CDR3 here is CASRQSGNTIYF. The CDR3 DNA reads TGTGCCAGCAGACAATCTGGAAACACCATATATTTT.

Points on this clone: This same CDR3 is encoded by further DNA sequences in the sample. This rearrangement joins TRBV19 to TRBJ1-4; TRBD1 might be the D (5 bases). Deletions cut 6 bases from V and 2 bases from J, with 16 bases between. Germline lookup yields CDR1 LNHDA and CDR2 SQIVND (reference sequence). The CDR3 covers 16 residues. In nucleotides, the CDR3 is TGTGCCAGTAGCCCAGGTTTCGAGGGGACTAATGAAAAACTGTTTTTT. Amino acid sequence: CASSPGFEGTNEKLFF.

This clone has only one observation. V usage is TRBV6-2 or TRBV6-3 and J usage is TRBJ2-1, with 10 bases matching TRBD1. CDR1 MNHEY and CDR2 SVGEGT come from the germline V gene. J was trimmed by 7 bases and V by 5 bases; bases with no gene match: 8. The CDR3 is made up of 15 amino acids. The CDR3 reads CASSDRDRGENEQFF. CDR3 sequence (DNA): TGTGCCAGCAGTGACCGGGACAGGGGCGAAAATGAGCAGTTCTTC.

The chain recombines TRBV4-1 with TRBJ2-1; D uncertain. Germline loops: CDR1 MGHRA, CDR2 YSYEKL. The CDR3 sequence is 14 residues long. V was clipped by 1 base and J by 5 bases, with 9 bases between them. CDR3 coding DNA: TGCGCCAGCAGCCAAGTGGACCAGGACAATGAGCAGTTCTTC. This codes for CASSQVDQDNEQFF.

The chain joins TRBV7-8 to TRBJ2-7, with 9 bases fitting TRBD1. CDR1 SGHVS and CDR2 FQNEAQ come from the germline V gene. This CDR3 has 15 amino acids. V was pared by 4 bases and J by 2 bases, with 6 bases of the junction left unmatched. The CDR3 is CASSSRTGAPYEQYF. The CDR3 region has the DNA TGTGCCAGCAGCTCCCGGACAGGGGCCCCCTACGAGCAGTACTTC.

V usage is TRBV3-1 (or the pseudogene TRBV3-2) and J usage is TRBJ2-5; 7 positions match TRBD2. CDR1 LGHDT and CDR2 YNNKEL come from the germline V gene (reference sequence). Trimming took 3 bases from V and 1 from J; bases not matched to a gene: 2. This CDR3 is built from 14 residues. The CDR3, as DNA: TGTGCCAGCAGCCATCTAGCGGCCCAAGAGACCCAGTACTTC. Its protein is CASSHLAAQETQYF.